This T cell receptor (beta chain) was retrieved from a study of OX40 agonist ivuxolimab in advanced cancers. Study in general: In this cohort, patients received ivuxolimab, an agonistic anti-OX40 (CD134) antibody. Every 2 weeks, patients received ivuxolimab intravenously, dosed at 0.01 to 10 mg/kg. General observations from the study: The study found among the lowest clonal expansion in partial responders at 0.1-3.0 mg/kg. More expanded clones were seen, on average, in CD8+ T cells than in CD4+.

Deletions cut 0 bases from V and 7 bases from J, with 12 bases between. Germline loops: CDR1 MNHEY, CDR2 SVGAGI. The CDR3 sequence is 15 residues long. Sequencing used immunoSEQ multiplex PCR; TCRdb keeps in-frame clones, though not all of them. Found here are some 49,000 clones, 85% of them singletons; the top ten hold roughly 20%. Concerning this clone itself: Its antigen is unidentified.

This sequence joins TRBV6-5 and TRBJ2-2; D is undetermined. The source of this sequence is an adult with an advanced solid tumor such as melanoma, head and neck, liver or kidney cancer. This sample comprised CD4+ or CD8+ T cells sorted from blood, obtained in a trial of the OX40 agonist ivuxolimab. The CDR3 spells CASSYSISARGELFF. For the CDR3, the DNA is TGTGCCAGCAGTTACTCGATATCGGCGCGCGGGGAGCTGTTTTTT.